This record concerns one T cell receptor (beta chain) sequence. The antigen remains unidentified. The assay was immunoSEQ multiplex PCR, and TCRdb's table has in-frame clones only and misses some. This sample has approximately 93,000 clones, with about 77% found just once. Time point specified: cycle 4 day 1 (C4D1), after more than five weeks of nivolumab. Relapses following autologous stem cell transplantation were seen in all patients, with brentuximab vedotin exposure varying. Germline CDR1 SGHDN, CDR2 FVKESK. The CDR3 is 14 residues long. The germline V and J ends were trimmed by 2 bases and 5 bases, with 10 bases remaining between them. The entry originates in a study of PD-1 blockade in classical Hodgkin lymphoma. General study points: No one has yet defined what causes the repertoire differences, which may be disease activity or prior therapy.

The sequence was collected from a human donor with classical Hodgkin lymphoma. This chain connects TRBV14 to TRBJ2-1; TRBD2 is a possible D gene (6 bases). Sample: peripheral blood mononuclear cells (PBMCs), taken before the fourth cycle of nivolumab. CDR3 DNA: TGTGCCAGCAGCCAACTAGCGTGGGACAATGAGCAGTTCTTC. Amino acids: CASSQLAWDNEQFF. The full variable domain, rest sourced from reference TRBV14 and TRBJ2-1, is EAGVTQFPSHSVIEKGQTVTLRCDPISGHDNLYWYRRVMGKEIKFLLHFVKESKQDESGMPNNRFLAERTGGTYSTLKVQPAELEDSGVYFCASSQLAWDNEQFFGPGTRLTVL.